Detailed here is one T cell receptor (beta chain). Its specificity is not known. Trimming took 2 bases from V and 14 from J, leaving 15 bases between them. The V gene's germline CDR1 is ENHRY and CDR2 SYGVKD. The CDR3 has 12 residues. The record originates from a study of STAT5B mutations in CD4+ large granular lymphocyte leukemia. Study context: The CDR3 'QG' motif was associated with a particular HLA allele among healthy donors.

This was a survey-level run. Generated by immunoSEQ multiplex PCR, the TCRdb table keeps only in-frame clones and is missing some. The data contain roughly 30,000 clones, 72% of them singletons. Study-wide results and limits: 8/27 top patient clones versus 2/35 control clones were TRBV06-family.

Sequenced: CD4+ T cells from blood buffy coats. This chain joins TRBV10-3 and TRBJ1-2; D remains ambiguous. The source of this sequence is a human donor in good health. CDR3 sequence reads: CAISETSISQTF. The CDR3 DNA follows: TGTGCCATCAGTGAGACGAGCATTAGCCAGACCTTC.